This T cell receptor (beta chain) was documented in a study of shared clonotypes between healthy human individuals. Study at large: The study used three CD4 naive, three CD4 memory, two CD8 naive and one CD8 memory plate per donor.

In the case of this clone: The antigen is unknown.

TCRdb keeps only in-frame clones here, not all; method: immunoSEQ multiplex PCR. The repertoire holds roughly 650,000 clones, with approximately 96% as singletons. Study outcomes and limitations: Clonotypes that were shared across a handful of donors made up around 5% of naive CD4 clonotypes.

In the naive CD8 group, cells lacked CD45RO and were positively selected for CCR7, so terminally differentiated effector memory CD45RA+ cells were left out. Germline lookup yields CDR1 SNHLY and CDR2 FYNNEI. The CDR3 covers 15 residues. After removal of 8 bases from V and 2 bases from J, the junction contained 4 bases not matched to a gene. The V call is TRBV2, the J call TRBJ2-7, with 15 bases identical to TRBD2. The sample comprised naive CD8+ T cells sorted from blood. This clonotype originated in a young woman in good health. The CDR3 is CASAGLAGGPYEQYF. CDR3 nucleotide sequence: TGTGCCAGCGCTGGACTAGCGGGAGGGCCCTACGAGCAGTACTTC.